This T cell receptor (beta chain) was found in a study of Graves' ophthalmopathy and Graves' hyperthyroidism. Study context: Samples of peripheral blood were obtained at initial diagnosis, prior to treatment of any kind. General study results and limits: Thyroid clonotypes that were expanded above 0.001 frequency mostly also appeared in blood. Ophthalmopathy progression was predicted with 55% to 71% sensitivity and about 72% specificity.

From fresh peripheral blood, over 9 ml in volume, the PBMCs were obtained. The V end lost 6 bases, the J end lost 6 bases, and 9 bases lay between the germline ends. This CDR3 spans 12 amino acids. Germline CDR1 reads MNHEY; CDR2 reads SVGEGT. Amplification from RNA transcripts yielded the TCR beta CDR3 regions. An initial RT-PCR round employing HTBI primers preceded a second-round multiplex PCR. TCRdb recomputed calls from the multiplex PCR reads with MiXCR, one row per CDR3 protein. The sample carries approximately 640,000 distinct CDR3 sequences, approximately 39% recorded once. In the case of this clonotype: The antigen remains undetermined.

This chain uses TRBV6-2 or TRBV6-3 with TRBJ1-5, with D unresolved. The TCR comes from an adult man with Graves' ophthalmopathy. Sequencing was carried out using peripheral blood. CDR3 sequence: CASSTRFQPQHF. CDR3 in DNA: TGTGCCAGCAGCACAAGATTTCAGCCCCAGCATTTT.